This entry lists 9 T cell receptor beta chains sequenced from one sample in a study of post-analysis software for immune sequencing data (dated by TCRdb to the mid-2010s). Libraries were made using PCR. Instrument on record: Illumina HiSeq 2500. Unique molecular identifiers were incorporated into TCR beta cDNA libraries to reduce PCR and sequencing biases. The public sequencing data were trimmed at Q25 with fastp and processed into clonotypes with MiXCR by TCRdb, which kept only in-frame beta chains. Merged by CDR3 protein, the rows form single entries marked with the most common genes and DNA. The sample has about 820,000 distinct CDR3 sequences on record, approximately 50% of them singletons. 4.6% of the sample is taken by the ten largest. What the authors observed across the whole study: Significantly higher frequencies in patients than in controls were found for about 5 TRBV segments, including TRBV5-6, TRBV5-1 and TRBV20-1.

These receptors' targets are unknown. The sequencing sample was made of blood. Receptor source: a girl aged 5-17 years with multiple sclerosis.

This CDR3 reads CASSLAVGGYDQNEQFF. The CDR3 DNA sequence: TGCGCCAGCAGCTTGGCTGTGGGGGGATACGATCAAAATGAGCAGTTCTTC. The V and J genes are TRBV5-1 and TRBJ2-1, with D perhaps TRBD2 (6 bases). The CDR3 runs 17 residues. The germline CDR1 and CDR2 sequences are SGHRS and YFSETQ. V lost 0 bases, J lost 7 bases, and 20 bases lay in between.

This chain joins TRBV6-1 and TRBJ2-7; D possibly corresponds to TRBD1 (5 bases). V lost 1 base and J lost 3, with 19 bases in between. Germline assignment: CDR1 MNHNS and CDR2 SASEGT. The CDR3 loop spans 17 amino acids. CDR3 sequence reads: CASSEGISVRVIYEQYF. In nucleotides, the CDR3 is TGTGCCAGCAGTGAAGGAATATCGGTCAGGGTGATCTACGAGCAGTACTTC.

This clonotype was recorded a few times. The chain combines TRBV6-1 with TRBJ1-5; weak D call: TRBD1 (6 bases). This CDR3 is built from 16 residues. Germline V lookup: CDR1 MNHNS, CDR2 SASEGT. Trimming took 2 bases from V and 1 from J, leaving 12 bases between them. The CDR3 protein is CASSERTGLSNQPQHF. CDR3 in DNA: TGTGCCAGCAGTGAAAGAACAGGGCTGAGCAATCAGCCCCAGCATTTT.

This clonotype occurred a few times. The rearrangement uses TRBV5-1 and TRBJ2-6, with D tentatively TRBD2 (5 bases). Germline CDR1 SGHRS, CDR2 YFSETQ. The CDR3 contains 17 residues. The germline V and J ends were trimmed by 2 bases and 2 bases, with 14 bases remaining between them. The CDR3, as DNA: TGCGCCAGCAGCTTACTAGGGTCGGGTGCTGGGGCCAACGTCCTGACTTTC. Its translation is CASSLLGSGAGANVLTF.

The V and J genes are TRBV7-8 and TRBJ2-4, with 10 bases aligning to TRBD1. The CDR3 extends over 13 amino acids. Germline V gene sequence: CDR1 SGHVS, CDR2 FQNEAQ. V dropped 5 bases and J dropped 8; count of bases not matched to a gene: 3. The CDR3 DNA follows: TGTGCCAGCAGCGGGACAGGGGTATACATTCAGTACTTC. It codes for CASSGTGVYIQYF.

This clonotype was recorded a few times. This chain joins TRBV20-1 and TRBJ2-1; D uncertain. CDR3 length: 15 amino acids. V was trimmed by 3 bases and J by 12 bases, leaving 24 bases between them. Germline values: CDR1 DFQATT, CDR2 SNEGSKA (reference sequence). The CDR3 sequence: CSASWRKGGEWAQFF. CDR3 DNA: TGCAGTGCTAGCTGGCGGAAGGGTGGTGAGTGGGCGCAGTTCTTC.

In its sample, this clonotype was seen a few times. This chain uses TRBV5-1 with TRBJ2-2; D unresolved. V was clipped by 0 bases and J by 5 bases, with 11 bases between them. This CDR3 region has 15 residues. Germline lookup yields CDR1 SGHRS and CDR2 YFSETQ. The DNA for the CDR3 is TGCGCCAGCAGCTTGGGCGGAGTAATTACCGGGGAGCTGTTTTTT. Translation: CASSLGGVITGELFF.

With regard to this clonotype: At one boundary the junction diverges from the germline segment, which might be a read error. This chain joins TRBV11-1 and TRBJ2-4; 7 bases agree with TRBD1. The J call may be in error: the DNA end matches TRBJ2-7 better. Germline V gives CDR1 SGHAT, CDR2 FQDESV (reference sequence). CDR3 length: 16 residues. The CDR3 nucleotides are TGTGCCAACAGCTCCACCGGGACAGTGGTAAACTACGAGCAGTACTTC. It is translated as CANSSTGTVVNYEQYF.

The chain uses TRBV10-3 and TRBJ1-5; no definite D call. Germline assignment: CDR1 ENHRY and CDR2 SYGVKD. V was shortened by 1 base and J by 5 bases, with 6 bases between the two germline ends. This CDR3 is built from 13 residues. The CDR3 coding sequence is TGTGCCATCAGTGAGTGGCAAGATCAGCCCCAGCATTTT. Translation gives CAISEWQDQPQHF.